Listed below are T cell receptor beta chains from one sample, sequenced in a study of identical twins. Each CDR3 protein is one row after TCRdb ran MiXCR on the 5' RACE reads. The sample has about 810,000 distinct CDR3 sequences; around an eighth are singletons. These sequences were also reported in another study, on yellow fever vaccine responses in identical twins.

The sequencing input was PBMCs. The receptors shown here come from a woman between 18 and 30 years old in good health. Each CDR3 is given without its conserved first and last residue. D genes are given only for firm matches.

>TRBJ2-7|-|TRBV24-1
ATSDGVHEQY
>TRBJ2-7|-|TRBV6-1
ASSEREESSYEQY
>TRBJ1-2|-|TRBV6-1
ASNEQSTNYGYT
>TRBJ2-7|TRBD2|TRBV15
ATSIRTSGTYEQY
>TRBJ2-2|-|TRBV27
ASSLSGGWLVTGELF
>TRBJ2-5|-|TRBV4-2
ASSQDIQGGQETQY
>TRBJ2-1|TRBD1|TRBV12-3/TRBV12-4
ASRSGQSSYNEQF
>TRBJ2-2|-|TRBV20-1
SARIANTGELF
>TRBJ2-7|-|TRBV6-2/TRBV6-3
ASSYGRGNEQY
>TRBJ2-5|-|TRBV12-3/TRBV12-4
ASSLQGHYQETQY
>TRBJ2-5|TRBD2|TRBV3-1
ASSQGLAGSRETQY
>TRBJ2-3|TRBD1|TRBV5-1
ASSLWGQGVADTQY
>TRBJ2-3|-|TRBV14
ASSHQRVADTQY
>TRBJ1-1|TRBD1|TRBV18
ASSPPTGTGVGAF
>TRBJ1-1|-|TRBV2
ASSEWMTGEAF
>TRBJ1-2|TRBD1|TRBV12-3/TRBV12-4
ASSLGTATNYGYT
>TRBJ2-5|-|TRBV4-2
ASSQEVENQETQY
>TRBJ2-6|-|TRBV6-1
ASRGRAGANVLT